A selection of T cell receptor beta chains follows, all from one sample in a study of beta chain features in type 1 diabetes. TCRdb keeps only in-frame clones here, not all; method: immunoSEQ multiplex PCR. The data hold 120,000 to 150,000 clones, with 6.9% observed a single time. The sequenced sample consisted of central memory CD4+ T cells from blood. The source of these receptors is a woman younger than 45 in good health. CDR3s include the opening cysteine and the closing phenylalanine or tryptophan.

V gene: TRBV4-3
J gene: TRBJ2-1
CDR3 protein: CASSPDSGATYNEQFF

V gene: TRBV4-3
J gene: TRBJ1-2
CDR3 protein: CASSPHWGLGGDGYTF

V gene: TRBV19
J gene: TRBJ2-7
CDR3 protein: CASSKLAGGYEQYF

V gene: TRBV11-2
J gene: TRBJ1-3
CDR3 protein: CASSSGQGKAGNTIYF

V gene: TRBV7-2
J gene: TRBJ2-3
CDR3 protein: CASNSISVTDTQYF

V gene: TRBV28
J gene: TRBJ2-2
CDR3 protein: CASRGTGGNTGELFF

V gene: TRBV5-1
J gene: TRBJ2-2
CDR3 protein: CASSLEQAGTGELFF

V gene: TRBV7-2
J gene: TRBJ2-1
CDR3 protein: CASSPPGRGDEQFF

V gene: TRBV28
J gene: TRBJ2-7
CDR3 protein: CASSFGAAYEQYF

V gene: TRBV6-1
J gene: TRBJ2-1
CDR3 protein: CASTGGSGGNEQFF

V gene: TRBV7-2
J gene: TRBJ1-1
CDR3 protein: CASSLLQGDGTEAFF

V gene: TRBV7-9
J gene: TRBJ2-1
CDR3 protein: CASSPTGTSGSRRQFF

V gene: TRBV7-3
J gene: TRBJ2-7
CDR3 protein: CASSPGPGRSYEQYF

V gene: TRBV28
J gene: TRBJ1-5
CDR3 protein: CASSPRTGKESNQPQHF

V gene: TRBV6-5
J gene: TRBJ2-7
CDR3 protein: CASSYGTGYEQYF

V gene: TRBV7-9
J gene: TRBJ2-6
CDR3 protein: CASSISASGANVLTF

V gene: TRBV7-3
J gene: TRBJ2-7
CDR3 protein: CASSLTGQGRREQYF

V gene: TRBV7-2
J gene: TRBJ2-6
CDR3 protein: CASRPGQGSGANVLTF

V gene: TRBV18
J gene: TRBJ2-7
CDR3 protein: CASSPPYRGKQYF

V gene: TRBV7-2
J gene: TRBJ2-1
CDR3 protein: CASSLSGYEQFF

V gene: TRBV4-3
J gene: TRBJ1-4
CDR3 protein: CASSASRLGTNEKLFF

V gene: TRBV7-9
J gene: TRBJ2-3
CDR3 protein: CASSLAPGWSTDTQYF

V gene: TRBV7-9
J gene: TRBJ2-7
CDR3 protein: CASSWERSYEQYF

V gene: TRBV5-4
J gene: TRBJ1-5
CDR3 protein: CASSQGPRDNQPQHF

V gene: TRBV15
J gene: TRBJ2-1
CDR3 protein: CATSRGSSGTSYNEQFF

V gene: TRBV19
J gene: TRBJ2-1
CDR3 protein: CASNRDSSGLFF

V gene: TRBV7-2
J gene: TRBJ1-1
CDR3 protein: CASSTTANTEAFF

V gene: TRBV20-1
J gene: TRBJ2-1
CDR3 protein: CSASMRDEQFF